Listed here are 25 T cell receptor beta chains from one sample, sequenced in a study of technical replicates of blood from several donors. Clones were read by immunoSEQ multiplex PCR, and TCRdb kept only the in-frame ones, dropping some. The repertoire holds about 83,000 clones, with 90% to 95% as singletons. The source material was T cells isolated from PBMCs. The source of these receptors is a human donor in good health.

The chain carries TRBV7-2 and TRBJ2-3, with D perhaps TRBD1 (5 bases). This CDR3 comprises 13 residues. V lost 1 base and J lost 4, with 6 bases in between. Germline V gives CDR1 SGHTA, CDR2 FQGNSA. This CDR3 reads CASSLGTPDTQYF. The DNA for the CDR3 is TGTGCCAGCAGCTTAGGGACACCAGATACGCAGTATTTT.

This chain connects TRBV7-6 to TRBJ1-1; 7 bases line up with TRBD1. V lost 3 bases, J lost 8 bases, and 3 bases stayed unmatched. Germline V gene lookup returns CDR1 SGHVS and CDR2 FNYEAQ. This CDR3 contains 12 residues. The CDR3 loop reads CASSFDRAEAFF. The CDR3 DNA reads TGTGCCAGCAGCTTCGACAGGGCCGAAGCTTTCTTT.

This chain connects TRBV18 to TRBJ2-6; TRBD1 is a possible D gene (5 bases). Germline values: CDR1 KGHSH, CDR2 LQKENI. The V and J ends lost 1 base and 0 bases respectively, with 7 bases between them. This CDR3 has 16 amino acids. DNA of the CDR3: TGTGCCAGCTCACCACAGGGGCTCTCTGGGGCCAACGTCCTGACTTTC. Translating it yields CASSPQGLSGANVLTF.

The chain has TRBV5-1 and TRBJ2-1; D gene ambiguous. Trimming shortened V by 0 bases and J by 0 bases, and 7 bases separated the two germline ends. CDR1 is SGHRS and CDR2 is YFSETQ in the germline V gene. The CDR3 is made up of 15 amino acids. The CDR3 here is CASSLDRSSYNEQFF. CDR3 in DNA: TGCGCCAGCAGCTTGGACAGAAGCTCCTACAATGAGCAGTTCTTC.

The chain uses TRBV19 and TRBJ1-2, with D perhaps TRBD1 (5 bases). The CDR3 has 11 amino acids. V was pared by 9 bases and J by 3 bases, with 8 bases between. Germline assignment: CDR1 LNHDA and CDR2 SQIVND (reference sequence). DNA for the CDR3: TGTGCCAGCAGGGTTTACTATGGCTACACCTTC. Translation: CASRVYYGYTF.

The rearrangement links TRBV14 to TRBJ2-7, with 10 nucleotides matching TRBD1. With V trimmed by 3 bases and J by 4 bases, 6 bases remained unmatched. The CDR3 consists of 15 residues. Germline V lookup: CDR1 SGHDN, CDR2 FVKESK. The CDR3 loop is CASSHRDRGRYEQYF. DNA of the CDR3: TGTGCCAGCAGCCACAGAGACAGGGGGCGGTACGAGCAGTACTTC.

J is TRBJ2-3 and V is TRBV10-1; the match to TRBD2 covers 9 bases. Germline V gene data show CDR1 as WNHNN and CDR2 as SYGVQD (reference sequence). The CDR3 loop spans 15 amino acids. Trimming at V came to 3 bases and at J to 4 bases, leaving 5 bases not matched to a gene. The DNA of the CDR3 is TGCGCCAGCAGTGAATCTAGCGGGAACGCAGATACGCAGTATTTT. This translates into CASSESSGNADTQYF.

This clone was seen only a few times. The chain carries TRBV5-1 and TRBJ2-7, with D perhaps TRBD2 (5 bases). Looked up from germline, CDR1 is SGHRS and CDR2 is YFSETQ. Trimming removed 3 bases at V and 3 bases at J, with 16 bases between. This CDR3 is built from 15 residues. DNA for the CDR3: TGCGCCAGCAGCTCTTCCACGGGGAATGGCTACGAGCAGTACTTC. This gives the protein CASSSSTGNGYEQYF.

The chain recombines TRBV11-3 with TRBJ2-4; 14 bases map to TRBD2. The CDR3 sequence is 20 residues long. The junction had 11 bases not matched to a gene; V was cut back by 3 bases and J by 1 base. Germline V gives CDR1 SGHNT, CDR2 YENEEA. CDR3 nucleotide sequence: TGTGCCAGCAGCTTTACCTTGGGACTAGCGGGAGCTGATGCCAAAAACATTCAGTACTTC. Amino acid sequence: CASSFTLGLAGADAKNIQYF.

The chain combines TRBV7-9 with TRBJ2-5; 8 bases fit TRBD1. After removal of 5 bases from V and 3 bases from J, the junction contained 5 bases not matched to a gene. The CDR3 runs to 14 residues. Germline values: CDR1 SEHNR, CDR2 FQNEAQ (reference sequence). The CDR3 sequence: CASSLQGEEETQYF. The CDR3 DNA reads as TGTGCCAGCAGCCTACAGGGGGAGGAAGAGACCCAGTACTTC.

This chain links TRBV27 with TRBJ1-5; maybe TRBD1 (6 bases). CDR1 MNHEY and CDR2 SMNVEV come from the germline V gene (reference sequence). CDR3 length: 13 amino acids. V lost 2 bases and J 9 bases, leaving 11 bases between the germline ends. CDR3 in amino acids: CASSLGGPRPQHF. The DNA for the CDR3 is TGTGCCAGCAGTTTAGGGGGCCCCCGGCCCCAGCATTTT.

The chain recombines TRBV10-3 with TRBJ1-1; 9 bases align to TRBD1. CDR1 ENHRY and CDR2 SYGVKD come from the germline V gene. The CDR3 length is 14 residues. The V and J ends lost 5 bases and 11 bases, in that order; junction bases with no gene match: 12. The CDR3 nucleotides read TGTGCCATCAGTTCCACCGGGACAGGGCCAGGCGCTTTCTTT. Its protein is CAISSTGTGPGAFF.

The chain carries TRBV12-2 and TRBJ2-7; the table names TRBD1, a call not compared with the DNA. TRBV12-2 is flagged as a pseudogene. This CDR3 region has 14 residues. The CDR3 sequence: CASRPPRGTYEQYF. The DNA for the CDR3 is TGTGCAAGTCGCCCCCCTAGGGGGACCTACGAGCAGTACTTC.

The gene calls are TRBV6-4 and TRBJ1-2, with TRBD1 matching 7 bases. The CDR3 is made up of 15 amino acids. Looked up from germline, CDR1 is MRHNA and CDR2 is SNTAGT. V lost 3 bases, J lost 8 bases, and 12 bases stayed unmatched. The CDR3 region is CASSEVAGGGQGYTF. CDR3 in DNA: TGTGCCAGCAGTGAGGTCGCCGGAGGGGGCCAAGGCTACACCTTC.

This clone was detected a few times. The rearrangement joins TRBV29-1 to TRBJ2-3, with a possible D match to TRBD2 (6 bases). The germline CDR1 and CDR2 sequences are SQVTM and ANQGSEA. The CDR3 extends over 13 amino acids. V lost 3 bases, J lost 1 base, and 8 bases lay in between. The CDR3 is CSVDASGTDTQYF. CDR3 bases: TGCAGCGTTGACGCTAGCGGCACAGATACGCAGTATTTT.

V and J are TRBV14 and TRBJ1-3; maybe TRBD1 (6 bases). Trimming took off 6 bases at V and 2 bases at J, with 14 bases between the two ends. This CDR3 comprises 15 residues. Germline values: CDR1 SGHDN, CDR2 FVKESK. The CDR3 reads CASRTTGITGNTIYF. The CDR3 nucleotides are TGTGCCAGCAGAACTACAGGGATAACTGGAAACACCATATATTTT.

This chain joins TRBV6-1 and TRBJ1-2, with D perhaps matching TRBD1 (6 bases). The length of the CDR3 is 13 residues. V lost 8 bases, J lost 4 bases, and 14 bases lay in between. CDR1 MNHNS and CDR2 SASEGT come from the germline V gene. CDR3 amino acids: CASESTGPYGYTF. CDR3 bases: TGTGCCAGCGAATCGACAGGTCCCTATGGCTACACCTTC.

This chain links TRBV5-4 with TRBJ1-1; TRBD1 agrees at 9 bases. The CDR3 sequence is 15 residues long. Looked up from germline, CDR1 is SGHNT and CDR2 is YYREEE (reference sequence). V gave up 1 base and J gave up 6 bases; unmatched junction bases: 7. CDR3 DNA: TGTGCCAGCAGCTTGATGGGACAGGGAGTATCTGAAGCTTTCTTT. The encoded protein is CASSLMGQGVSEAFF.

This chain connects TRBV19 to TRBJ1-5; D remains unclear. Germline CDR1 LNHDA, CDR2 SQIVND (reference sequence). Between the trimmed V and J ends, which lost 1 base and 6 bases, there was a span of 7 bases. CDR3 length equals 13 residues. Here the CDR3 reads CASSIGIGQPQHF. CDR3 bases: TGTGCCAGTAGTATAGGAATCGGTCAGCCCCAGCATTTT. Full variable domain (missing parts from reference TRBV19 and TRBJ1-5): DGGITQSPKYLFRKEGQNVTLSCEQNLNHDAMYWYRQDPGQGLRLIYYSQIVNDFQKGDIAEGYSVSREKKESFPLTVTSAQKNPTAFYLCASSIGIGQPQHFGDGTRLSIL.

The CDR3 DNA reads TGTGCCAGCAGGATTGGCCCAGCGGGAGTGGGAGATACGCAGTATTTT. It specifies CASRIGPAGVGDTQYF. The chain recombines TRBV5-6 with TRBJ2-3; 8 bases fit TRBD2. The CDR3 covers 16 residues. The V gene's germline CDR1 is SGHDT and CDR2 YYEEEE. Trimming took 5 bases from V and 5 from J; bases not matched to a gene: 13. Looking up the rest from reference TRBV5-6 and TRBJ2-3 gives the full variable domain: DAGVTQSPTHLIKTRGQQVTLRCSPKSGHDTVSWYQQALGQGPQFIFQYYEEEERQRGNFPDRFSGHQFPNYSSELNVNALLLGDSALYLCASRIGPAGVGDTQYFGPGTRLTVL.

This rearrangement joins TRBV30 to TRBJ2-5; D is possibly TRBD1 (5 bases). This CDR3 comprises 15 residues. Trimming removed 3 bases at V and 3 bases at J, with 17 bases between. Germline values: CDR1 GTSNPN, CDR2 SVGIG (reference sequence). The CDR3 region has the DNA TGTGCCTGGAGCTTGTGGGGCGCACGGGAAGAGACCCAGTACTTC. Amino acid sequence: CAWSLWGAREETQYF.

The chain is built from TRBV6-5 and TRBJ2-7; maybe TRBD2 (6 bases). CDR1 MNHEY and CDR2 SVGAGI come from the germline V gene. Trimming cost V 2 bases and J 1 base, with 9 bases left between them. The CDR3 runs to 14 residues. CDR3 coding DNA: TGTGCCAGCAGTTACCGCGGGGAGTCCTACGAGCAGTACTTC. This gives the protein CASSYRGESYEQYF.

CDR3 coding DNA: TGTGCCAGCAGACCGACACGGTATACGCAGTATTTT. Protein sequence: CASRPTRYTQYF. This sequence joins TRBV27 and TRBJ2-3; D remains unclear. V lost 6 bases, J lost 7 bases, and 11 bases lay in between. This CDR3 contains 12 residues. The germline CDR1 and CDR2 sequences are MNHEY and SMNVEV (reference sequence).

This sequence joins TRBV7-3 and TRBJ1-1; D gene ambiguous. The CDR3 sequence is 14 residues long. CDR1 is SGHTA and CDR2 is FQGTGA in the germline V gene. Trimming removed 2 bases at V and 4 bases at J, with 11 bases between. CDR3 region: CASSLPGKITEAFF. The CDR3 coding sequence is TGTGCCAGCAGCTTACCCGGGAAAATCACTGAAGCTTTCTTT.

The genes are TRBV7-8 and TRBJ1-2, with a tentative D call TRBD1 (5 bases). The germline gives CDR1 SGHVS, CDR2 FQNEAQ. This CDR3 has 15 amino acids. Trimming removed 3 bases at V and 0 bases at J, with 11 bases between. The CDR3 DNA sequence: TGTGCCAGCAGCTTTAACCGACAGCCTAACTATGGCTACACCTTC. Translated, it gives CASSFNRQPNYGYTF.